This TCR beta chain was obtained from a study of T-cell memory formation after mild COVID-19. Overall study results and limits: The appearance of some responding clones in pre-infection memory suggested that cross-reactive memory joined.

Points on this clonotype: No antigen is known for it.

Germline CDR1 reads DFQATT; CDR2 reads SNEGSKA (reference sequence). Trimming left V 0 bases short and J 5 bases short, with 14 bases between. The CDR3 loop spans 15 amino acids. 5'RACE, which relied on constant-segment primers, yielded TCR alpha and TCR beta cDNA libraries carrying sample barcodes and UMIs. TCRdb recomputed calls from the 5' RACE reads with MiXCR, one row per CDR3 protein. The repertoire holds fewer than 450,000 distinct CDR3 sequences, roughly 21% seen once, with approximately 12% in the top ten. Sequencing was carried out using PBMCs or a T cell subset sorted from them (not recorded which). The rearrangement links TRBV20-1 to TRBJ2-1; TRBD1 might be the D (5 bases). The source is an adult woman who had mild COVID-19 (a few samples of this study predate the infection). Cell type and time point are not known. The DNA for the CDR3 is TGCAGTGCTAGAGATTACAGGACCTTTGACAATGAGCAGTTCTTC. Translation gives CSARDYRTFDNEQFF.